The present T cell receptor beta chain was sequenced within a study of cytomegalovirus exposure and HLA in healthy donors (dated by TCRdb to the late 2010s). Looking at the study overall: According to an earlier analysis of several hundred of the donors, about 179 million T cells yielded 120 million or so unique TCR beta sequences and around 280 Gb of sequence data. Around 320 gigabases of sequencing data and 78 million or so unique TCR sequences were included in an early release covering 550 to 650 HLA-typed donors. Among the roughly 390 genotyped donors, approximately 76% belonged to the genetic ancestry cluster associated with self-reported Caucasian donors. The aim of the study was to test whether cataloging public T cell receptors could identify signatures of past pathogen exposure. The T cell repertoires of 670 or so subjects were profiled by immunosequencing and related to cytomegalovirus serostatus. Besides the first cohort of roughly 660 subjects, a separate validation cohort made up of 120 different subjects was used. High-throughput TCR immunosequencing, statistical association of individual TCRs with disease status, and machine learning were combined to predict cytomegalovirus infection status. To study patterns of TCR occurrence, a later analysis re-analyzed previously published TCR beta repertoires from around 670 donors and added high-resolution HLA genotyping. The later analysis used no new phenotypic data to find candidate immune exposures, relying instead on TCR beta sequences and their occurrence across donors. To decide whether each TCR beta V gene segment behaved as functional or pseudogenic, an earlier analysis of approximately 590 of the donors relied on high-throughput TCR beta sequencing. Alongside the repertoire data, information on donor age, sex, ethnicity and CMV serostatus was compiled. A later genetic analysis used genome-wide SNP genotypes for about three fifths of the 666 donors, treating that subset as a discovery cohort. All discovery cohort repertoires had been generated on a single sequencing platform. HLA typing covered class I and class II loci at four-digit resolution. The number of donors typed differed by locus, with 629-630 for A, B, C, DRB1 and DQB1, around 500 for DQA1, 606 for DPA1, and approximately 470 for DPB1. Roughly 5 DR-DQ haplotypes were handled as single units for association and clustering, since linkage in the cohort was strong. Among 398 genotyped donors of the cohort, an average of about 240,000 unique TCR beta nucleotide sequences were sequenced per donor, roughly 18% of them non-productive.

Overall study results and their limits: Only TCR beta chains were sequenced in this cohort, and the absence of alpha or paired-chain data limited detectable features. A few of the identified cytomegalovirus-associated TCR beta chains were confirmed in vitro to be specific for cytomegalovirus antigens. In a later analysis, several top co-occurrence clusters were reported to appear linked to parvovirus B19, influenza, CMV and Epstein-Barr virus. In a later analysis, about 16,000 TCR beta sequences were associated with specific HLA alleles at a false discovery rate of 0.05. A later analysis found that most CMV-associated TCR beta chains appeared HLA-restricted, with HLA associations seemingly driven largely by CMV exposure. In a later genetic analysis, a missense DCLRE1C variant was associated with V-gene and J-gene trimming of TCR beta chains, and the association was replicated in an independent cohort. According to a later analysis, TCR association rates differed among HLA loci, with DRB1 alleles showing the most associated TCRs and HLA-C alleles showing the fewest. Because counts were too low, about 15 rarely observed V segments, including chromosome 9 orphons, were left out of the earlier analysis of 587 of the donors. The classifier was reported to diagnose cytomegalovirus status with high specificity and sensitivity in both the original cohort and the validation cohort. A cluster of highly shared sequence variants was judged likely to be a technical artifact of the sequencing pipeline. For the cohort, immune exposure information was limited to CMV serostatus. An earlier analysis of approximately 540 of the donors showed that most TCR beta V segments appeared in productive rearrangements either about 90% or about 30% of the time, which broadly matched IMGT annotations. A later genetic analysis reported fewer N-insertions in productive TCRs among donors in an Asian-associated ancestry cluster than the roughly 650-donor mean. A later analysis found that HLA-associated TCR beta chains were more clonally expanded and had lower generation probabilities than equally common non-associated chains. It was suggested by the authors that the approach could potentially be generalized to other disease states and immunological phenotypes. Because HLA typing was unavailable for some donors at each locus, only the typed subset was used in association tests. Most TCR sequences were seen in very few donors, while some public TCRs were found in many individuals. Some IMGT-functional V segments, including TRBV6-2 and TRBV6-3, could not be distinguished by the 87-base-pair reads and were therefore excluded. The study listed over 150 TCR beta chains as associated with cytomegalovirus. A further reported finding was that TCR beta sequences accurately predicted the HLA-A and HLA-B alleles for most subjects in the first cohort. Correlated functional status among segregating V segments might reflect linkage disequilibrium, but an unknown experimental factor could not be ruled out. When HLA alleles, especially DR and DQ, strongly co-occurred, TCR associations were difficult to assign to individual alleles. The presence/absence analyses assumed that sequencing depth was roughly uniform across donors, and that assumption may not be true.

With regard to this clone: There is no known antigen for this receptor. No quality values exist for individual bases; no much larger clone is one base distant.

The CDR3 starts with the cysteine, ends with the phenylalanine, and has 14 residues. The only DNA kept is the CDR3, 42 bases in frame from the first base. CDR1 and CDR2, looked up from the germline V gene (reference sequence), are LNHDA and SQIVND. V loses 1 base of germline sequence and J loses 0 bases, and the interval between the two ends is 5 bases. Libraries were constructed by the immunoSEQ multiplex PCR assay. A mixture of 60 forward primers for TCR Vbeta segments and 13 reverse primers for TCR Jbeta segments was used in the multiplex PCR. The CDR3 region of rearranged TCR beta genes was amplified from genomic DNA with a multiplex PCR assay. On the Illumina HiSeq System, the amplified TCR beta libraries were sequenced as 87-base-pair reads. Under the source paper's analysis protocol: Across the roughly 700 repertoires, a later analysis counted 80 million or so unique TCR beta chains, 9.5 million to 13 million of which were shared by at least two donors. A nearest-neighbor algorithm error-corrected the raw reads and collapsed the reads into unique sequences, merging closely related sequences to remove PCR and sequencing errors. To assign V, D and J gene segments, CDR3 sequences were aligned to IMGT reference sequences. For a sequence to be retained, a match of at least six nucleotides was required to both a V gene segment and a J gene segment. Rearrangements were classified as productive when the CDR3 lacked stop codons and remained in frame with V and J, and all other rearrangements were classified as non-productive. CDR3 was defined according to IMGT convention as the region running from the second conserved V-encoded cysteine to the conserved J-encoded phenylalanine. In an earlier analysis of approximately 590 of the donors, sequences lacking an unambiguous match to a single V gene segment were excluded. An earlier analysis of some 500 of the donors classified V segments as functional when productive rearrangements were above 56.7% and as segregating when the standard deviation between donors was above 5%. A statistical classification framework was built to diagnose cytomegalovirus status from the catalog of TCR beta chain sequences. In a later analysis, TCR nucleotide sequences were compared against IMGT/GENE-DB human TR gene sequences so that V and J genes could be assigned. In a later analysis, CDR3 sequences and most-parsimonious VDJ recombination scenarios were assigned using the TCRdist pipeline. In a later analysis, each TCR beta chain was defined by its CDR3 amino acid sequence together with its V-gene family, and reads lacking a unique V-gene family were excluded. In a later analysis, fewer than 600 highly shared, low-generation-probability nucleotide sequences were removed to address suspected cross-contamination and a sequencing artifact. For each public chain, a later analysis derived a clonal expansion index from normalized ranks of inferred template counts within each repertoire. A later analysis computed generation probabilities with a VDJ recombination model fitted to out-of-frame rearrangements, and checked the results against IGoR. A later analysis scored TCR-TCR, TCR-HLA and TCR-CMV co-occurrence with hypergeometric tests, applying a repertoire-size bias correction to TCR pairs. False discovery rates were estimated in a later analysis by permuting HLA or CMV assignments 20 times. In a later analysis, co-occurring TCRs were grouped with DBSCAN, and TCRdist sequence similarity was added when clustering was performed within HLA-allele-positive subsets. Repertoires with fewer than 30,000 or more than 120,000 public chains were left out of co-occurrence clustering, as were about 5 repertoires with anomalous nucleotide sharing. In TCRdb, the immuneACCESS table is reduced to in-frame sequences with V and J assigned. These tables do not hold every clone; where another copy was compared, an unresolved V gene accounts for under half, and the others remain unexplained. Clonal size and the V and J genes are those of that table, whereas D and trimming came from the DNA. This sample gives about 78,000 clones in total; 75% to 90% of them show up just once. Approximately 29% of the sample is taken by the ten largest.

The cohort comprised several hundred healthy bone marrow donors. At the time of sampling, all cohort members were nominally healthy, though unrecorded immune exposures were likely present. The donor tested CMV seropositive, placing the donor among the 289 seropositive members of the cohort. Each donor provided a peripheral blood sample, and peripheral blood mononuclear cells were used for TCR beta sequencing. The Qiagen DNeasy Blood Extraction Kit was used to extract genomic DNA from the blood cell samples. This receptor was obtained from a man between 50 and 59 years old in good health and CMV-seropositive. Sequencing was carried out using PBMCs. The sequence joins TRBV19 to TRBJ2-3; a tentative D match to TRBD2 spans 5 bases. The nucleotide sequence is TGTGCCAGTAGTATAGCGGGAAGCACAGATACGCAGTATTTT. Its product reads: CASSIAGSTDTQYF.